This T cell receptor (beta chain) was recovered during a study of blood T cells in healthy people across ages. The study, taken as a whole, reports: Calculation of diversity from one million T cells yielded estimates considered to be underestimates. Higher diversity and more naive CD4+ cells were features of long-lived donors, compared to aged donors.

V was clipped by 0 bases and J by 8 bases; unmatched bases: 7. The CDR3 spans 17 residues. Germline V lookup: CDR1 LGHNA, CDR2 YSLEER. Note on this clonotype: Its antigen is undetermined.

For the second PCR, which ran for about 6 to 12 cycles, a sample-barcoded 5' primer and a J-beta primer mix were used. TCRdb itself ran the 5' RACE reads through MiXCR, one entry per CDR3 protein. This table has hundreds of thousands of distinct CDR3 sequences, more than 20% appearing once. Another study also made use of these data, one on T cells of mothers and their children. That work states: In each mother, TCR beta CDR3 reads exceeded 10 million; in each child, they numbered a few million.

The sample consisted of blood. The sequence was collected from a boy aged 10-17 years in good health. This rearrangement joins TRBV4-3 to TRBJ1-4; 12 bases agree with TRBD1. CDR3 protein: CASSQDVKGTGGEKLFF. CDR3 coding DNA: TGCGCCAGCAGCCAAGATGTAAAGGGGACAGGGGGCGAAAAACTGTTTTTT.